What follows describes a single T cell receptor (beta chain). What it binds is not known. This record comes from a study of T cell responses to AZD1222 COVID-19 vaccine. Study-wide results and caveats: There were mostly white British donors and more females than males, and clonal diversity was possibly underestimated. Breadth and depth of Spike-specific TCRs rose after two AZD1222 doses. At study baseline, merely roughly 6 AZD1222 recipients were seropositive. A reported finding is that nearly half of spike-specific TCRs target unmutated variant regions.

This CDR3 contains 13 residues. V gave up 6 bases and J gave up 5 bases; unmatched junction bases: 4. The germline gives CDR1 KGHSH, CDR2 LQKENI. Measured with immunoSEQ multiplex PCR; TCRdb has only the in-frame clones, and not every one. This sample carries around 100,000 clones, approximately 86% of them seen once, and the ten largest clones take around 3.3%. The sample here was peripheral blood, taken 28 days after the second dose of the MenACWY control vaccine. This TCR came from an adult who received the MenACWY meningococcal vaccine as a control. This chain joins TRBV18 and TRBJ1-5; 7 positions agree with TRBD1. This CDR3 reads CASSQGEDQPQHF. The CDR3 DNA sequence: TGTGCCAGCTCCCAGGGGGAGGATCAGCCCCAGCATTTT.